Listed below are T cell receptor beta chains from one sample, sequenced in a study of early T cells in non-severe SARS-CoV-2 infection. One entry per CDR3 protein, called by TCRdb with MiXCR from the 5' RACE reads. The sample lists 15,000 to 20,000 distinct CDR3 sequences, less than 6.5% occurring once. Specimen: whole blood, collected at baseline. All receptors come from an adult who was a healthcare worker with PCR-confirmed SARS-CoV-2 infection or an uninfected control (not recorded which). The CDR3 runs from the conserved cysteine through the conserved F or W. The D gene is left open where the match is weak. Size is omitted from some rows. Given values are once, few, many or a class for expanded clones.

>NA|TRBV11-2|many|TRBJ2-5
TGTGCCAGCAGCTTTGAAAGGATGGGGACCCAGTACTTC
CASSFERMGTQYF
>NA|TRBV11-3|many|TRBJ2-3
TGTGCCAGCAGTTTCACGGGGATCGATACGCAGTATTTT
CASSFTGIDTQYF
>NA|TRBV7-6|many|TRBJ2-5
TGTGCCAGCAGCTTAGGAACAGACCTGTACTTC
CASSLGTDLYF
>NA|TRBV12-3/TRBV12-4|NA|TRBJ1-2
TGTGCCAGCAGCCAACGGTTTCGAGTGACCTTC
CASSQRFRVTF
>TRBD1|TRBV29-1|many|TRBJ2-6
TGCAGCGTTGAATCAGGGACAGGGGTCTCTGGGGCCAACGTCCTGACTTTC
CSVESGTGVSGANVLTF
>NA|TRBV7-2|many|TRBJ1-1
TGTGCCAGCAGCCCAACAGGGTTCGGTGAAGCTTTCTTT
CASSPTGFGEAFF
>TRBD2|TRBV20-1|many|TRBJ2-7
TGCAGTGCTGGGGGCAAGCGGGGGGAAGGCGAGCAGTACTTC
CSAGGKRGEGEQYF
>TRBD2|TRBV3-1|many|TRBJ2-1
TGTGCCAGCAGCCGAGGAACCGGGACTAGGTCCAATGAGCAGTTCTTC
CASSRGTGTRSNEQFF
>NA|TRBV10-3|many|TRBJ1-5
TGTGCCATCAGTGAGGTGATTAATCGGGGACAGCCCCAGCATTTT
CAISEVINRGQPQHF
>NA|TRBV6-1|many|TRBJ2-1
TGTGCCAGCATCGGGTGGTATGAGCAGTTCTTC
CASIGWYEQFF
>NA|TRBV19|many|TRBJ2-7
TGTGCCAGTAGTAGAACAGGGAATCCCACCTACGAGCAGTACTTC
CASSRTGNPTYEQYF
>TRBD1|TRBV12-3/TRBV12-4|NA|TRBJ1-2
TGTGCCAGCAGCCCCGGACAGGGGAGCTATGGCTACACCTTC
CASSPGQGSYGYTF
>NA|TRBV20-1|many|TRBJ2-3
TGCAGTGTCAGAGATCCCCAGGGCAGCAAGGATACGCAGTATTTT
CSVRDPQGSKDTQYF
>NA|TRBV7-2|many|TRBJ2-2
TGTGCCAGCAGCTTAGGGGTTACGGCGGGTCGAACCGGGGAGCTGTTTTTT
CASSLGVTAGRTGELFF
>NA|TRBV5-1|many|TRBJ2-3
TGCGCCAGCAGCTTGGAATCGGGGGGCCCTGGAGATACGCAGTATTTT
CASSLESGGPGDTQYF
>NA|TRBV15|NA|TRBJ2-5
TGTGCCACCAGCATATGGGCACAGGGAACACCCCAAGAGACCCAGTACTTC
CATSIWAQGTPQETQYF
>NA|TRBV12-3/TRBV12-4|many|TRBJ1-2
TGTGCCAGCAGTGTGGGTGACAACTATGGCTACACCTTC
CASSVGDNYGYTF
>NA|TRBV13|medium-sized|TRBJ2-7
TGTGCCAGCAGCTTAGGGATCTACGAGCAGTACTTC
CASSLGIYEQYF
>TRBD1|TRBV5-4|NA|TRBJ2-3
TGTGCCAGCAGCCCGGGACAGGGATGGGCAGATACGCAGTATTTT
CASSPGQGWADTQYF
>NA|TRBV30|many|TRBJ1-2
TGTGCCTGGAACCTGGGGGGCTATGGCTACACCTTC
CAWNLGGYGYTF
>TRBD1|TRBV19|many|TRBJ2-2
TGTGCCAGTACCGACAGGGGGGGAACGAACACCGGGGAGCTGTTTTTT
CASTDRGGTNTGELFF
>TRBD1|TRBV29-1|many|TRBJ1-1
TGCAGCGTTGTGAGGACAGGGGGGGACACTGAAGCTTTCTTT
CSVVRTGGDTEAFF
>NA|TRBV6-2/TRBV6-3|many|TRBJ1-6
TGTGCCAGCAGTTACGGCGAGGAAGGCTCACCCCTCCACTTT
CASSYGEEGSPLHF
>NA|TRBV6-1|few|TRBJ2-7
TGTGCCAGCAGTTACGGACCTCGGGACATCTCCTACGAGCAGTACTTC
CASSYGPRDISYEQYF
>TRBD2|TRBV29-1|many|TRBJ2-5
TGCAGCGTTGTGGGCCTAGCGGGCCTACAGCAAGAGACCCAGTACTTC
CSVVGLAGLQQETQYF
>TRBD2|TRBV5-4|many|TRBJ2-1
TGTGCCAGCAGCAGAACTAGCGGGGGCTACAATGAGCAGTTCTTC
CASSRTSGGYNEQFF
>NA|TRBV28|NA|TRBJ1-5
TGTGCCAGCAGTCTCCCCCGGTCATATAGCAATCAGCCCCAGCATTTT
CASSLPRSYSNQPQHF
>NA|TRBV5-1|many|TRBJ2-2
TGCGCCAGCAGCCTGGACAGCCTGAACACCGGGGAGCTGTTTTTT
CASSLDSLNTGELFF
>NA|TRBV20-1|many|TRBJ1-5
TGCAGTGCTAGTCCACCTGGGGCCTTAAGCATTGTGGGGACATATGGGCGAGGTCAGCCCCAGCATTTT
CSASPPGALSIVGTYGRGQPQHF
>TRBD1|TRBV7-6|few|TRBJ2-2
TGTGCCAGCAGCTTAGCCCGAACAAGGACAGGGGCCGGGGAGCTGTTTTTT
CASSLARTRTGAGELFF
>NA|TRBV30|many|TRBJ2-1
TGTGCCTGGAGTCAAGACTCTGAGCAGTTCTTC
CAWSQDSEQFF
>NA|TRBV27|medium-sized|TRBJ1-6
TGTGCCAGCAGTCTATTACAGGGTTGGTCACCCCTCCACTTT
CASSLLQGWSPLHF
>NA|TRBV9|many|TRBJ2-1
TGTGCCAGCAGCACTCATATAGGTGAGCAGTTCTTC
CASSTHIGEQFF
>TRBD2|TRBV7-8|many|TRBJ2-3
TGTGCCAGCAGCTTAGGGCTAGCGGTGACAGATACGCAGTATTTT
CASSLGLAVTDTQYF
>TRBD1|TRBV11-3|many|TRBJ2-3
TGTGCCAGCAGCCCCGGACAGGCCACAGATACGCAGTATTTT
CASSPGQATDTQYF
>NA|TRBV5-1|many|TRBJ2-3
TGCGCCAGCAGCTTGGCCCTGGAGGGAGATACGCAGTATTTT
CASSLALEGDTQYF
>NA|TRBV29-1|few|TRBJ1-1
TGCAGCGTTGAGACTCAACAGGGAGCGCTTGAAGCTTTTTTT
CSVETQQGALEAFF
>TRBD1|TRBV12-3/TRBV12-4|NA|TRBJ1-2
TGTGCCAGCAGACAGGGGATGTGGAACTATGGCTACACCTTC
CASRQGMWNYGYTF
>NA|TRBV7-3|many|TRBJ2-2
TGTGCCAGCAGCCTACTAGGGGACGGGGAGCTGTTTTTT
CASSLLGDGELFF
>TRBD2|TRBV4-3|many|TRBJ2-1
TGCGCCAGCAGCCAAGATCTTTCACTAGCGGGGACGTACAATGAGCAGTTCTTC
CASSQDLSLAGTYNEQFF
>NA|TRBV12-3/TRBV12-4|many|TRBJ1-5
TGTGCCAGCAGTTTTGAATTGTCCGATAGCAATCAGCCCCAGCATTTT
CASSFELSDSNQPQHF
>TRBD2|TRBV9|NA|TRBJ2-1
TGTGCCAGCAGCGCAGTAGCGGGTCCCTACAATGAGCAGTTCTTC
CASSAVAGPYNEQFF
>TRBD2|TRBV20-1|many|TRBJ2-7
TGCAGTGCTAGAGACCCCAGCGGGGGGCCGTACGAGCAGTACTTC
CSARDPSGGPYEQYF
>NA|TRBV6-6|many|TRBJ2-7
TGTGCCAGCAGCAGGACCTCCTACGAGCAGTACTTC
CASSRTSYEQYF
>TRBD2|TRBV20-1|many|TRBJ2-1
TGCAGTGCTAGGAATAGCGGGGGTCGGTACAATGAGCAGTTCTTC
CSARNSGGRYNEQFF
>NA|TRBV20-1|medium-sized|TRBJ1-4
TGCAGTGCTAGAGGGGGAGCTGCGGAAACTAATGAAAAACTGTTTTTT
CSARGGAAETNEKLFF
>TRBD1|TRBV12-3/TRBV12-4|NA|TRBJ1-5
TGTGCCAGCAGCGGGGACAGAACGAGAGGCAATCAGCCCCAGCATTTT
CASSGDRTRGNQPQHF